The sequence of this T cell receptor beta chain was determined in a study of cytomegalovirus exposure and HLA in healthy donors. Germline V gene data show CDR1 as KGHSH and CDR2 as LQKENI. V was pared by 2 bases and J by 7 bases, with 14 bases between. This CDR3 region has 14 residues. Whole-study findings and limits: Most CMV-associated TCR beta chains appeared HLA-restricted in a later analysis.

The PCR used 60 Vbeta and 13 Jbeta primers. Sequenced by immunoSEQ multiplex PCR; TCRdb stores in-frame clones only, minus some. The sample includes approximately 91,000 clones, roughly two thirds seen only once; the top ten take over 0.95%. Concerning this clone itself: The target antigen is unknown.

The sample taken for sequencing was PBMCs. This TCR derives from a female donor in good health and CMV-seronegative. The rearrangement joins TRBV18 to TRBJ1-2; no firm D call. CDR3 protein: CASSPDGAFGGYTF. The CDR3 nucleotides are TGTGCCAGCTCACCAGATGGAGCTTTCGGTGGCTACACCTTC.